Below are 21 T cell receptor beta chains sequenced from a single sample in a study of T cells in Graves' hyperthyroidism and ophthalmopathy. RNA transcripts gave rise to amplified TCR beta CDR3 regions. TCR CDR3 regions were first amplified by RT-PCR with HTBI primers. TCRdb redid the calling of the multiplex PCR reads with MiXCR, one entry per CDR3 protein. The table includes roughly 700,000 distinct CDR3 sequences, roughly 15% detected once. Sequenced input: blood. The origin of the receptors is a young woman with Graves' hyperthyroidism.

In this sample, this clonotype turned up many times. V gene TRBV20-1 combines with J gene TRBJ2-1; TRBD2 matches 9 bases. The CDR3 length is 15 residues. The V gene end was trimmed by 0 bases and the J gene end by 3 bases; junction bases not matched to a gene: 3. CDR1 DFQATT and CDR2 SNEGSKA come from the germline V gene (reference sequence). The chain's CDR3 is CSARDYSGSYNEQFF. The CDR3 DNA is TGCAGTGCTAGAGACTATAGCGGGAGCTACAATGAGCAGTTCTTC.

The genes are TRBV2 and TRBJ2-4, with D perhaps assigned TRBD1 or TRBD2 (5 bases each). Germline V gene sequence: CDR1 SNHLY, CDR2 FYNNEI. V was clipped by 7 bases and J by 3 bases, with 10 bases between them. This CDR3 is 13 amino acids long. The CDR3 nucleotides are TGTGCCAGCAAAGGGGACGGCAAAAACATTCAGTACTTC. Translation: CASKGDGKNIQYF.

The table lists this clonotype with many counts. The V and J genes are TRBV30 and TRBJ1-6; D uncertain. This CDR3 contains 13 residues. Germline V CDR1 and CDR2: GTSNPN, SVGIG (reference sequence). Trimming cost V 1 base and J 4 bases, with 5 bases left between them. The CDR3 sequence is CAWSGQYNSPLHF. The CDR3 coding sequence is TGTGCCTGGAGTGGGCAATATAATTCACCCCTCCACTTT.

The rearrangement joins TRBV24-1 to TRBJ2-5; TRBD2 is a possible D gene (6 bases). CDR3 length: 15 amino acids. Germline assignment: CDR1 KGHDR and CDR2 SFDVKD. With 1 base removed from V and 1 base from J, the gap between germline ends came to 9 bases. CDR3 DNA sequence: TGTGCCACCAGTGATTTTTTGGGGGGCCAAGAGACCCAGTACTTC. Translated, it gives CATSDFLGGQETQYF.

This clonotype was seen only a few times. The rearrangement uses TRBV11-2 and TRBJ2-7; a possible D gene is TRBD1 (6 bases). The V and J ends lost 2 bases and 0 bases respectively, with 26 bases between them. CDR3 size: 20 residues. The germline CDR1 and CDR2 sequences are SGHAT and FQNNGV. The CDR3, as DNA: TGTGCCAGCAGCTTACCTTTGTACCCAGACAGGTCGTGGAGCTCCTACGAGCAGTACTTC. This sequence encodes CASSLPLYPDRSWSSYEQYF. Variable domain in full (rest from reference TRBV11-2 and TRBJ2-7): EAGVAQSPRYKIIEKRQSVAFWCNPISGHATLYWYQQILGQGPKLLIQFQNNGVVDDSQLPKDRFSAERLKGVDSTLKIQPAKLEDSAVYLCASSLPLYPDRSWSSYEQYFGPGTRLTVT.

The J gene is TRBJ1-1, the V gene TRBV5-1, with 7 positions matching TRBD1. The CDR3 consists of 15 residues. The V gene's germline CDR1 is SGHRS and CDR2 YFSETQ. Trimming at V came to 2 bases and at J to 1 base, leaving 5 bases not matched to a gene. The CDR3 DNA is TGCGCCAGCAGCTTTACAGGGGCCCCGAACACTGAAGCTTTCTTT. Its translation: CASSFTGAPNTEAFF.

The CDR3 DNA is TGTGCCAGCAGCCCCCTAGCGTACAATGAGCAGTTCTTC. Translating gives CASSPLAYNEQFF. This rearrangement joins TRBV7-3 to TRBJ2-1, with D possibly matching TRBD2 (6 bases). The CDR3 consists of 13 residues. Germline V CDR1 and CDR2: SGHTA, FQGTGA. V lost 5 bases and J lost 4, with 9 bases in between.

The V and J genes are TRBV2 and TRBJ2-7, with 11 bases aligning to TRBD2. Germline assignment: CDR1 SNHLY and CDR2 FYNNEI. Germline trimming cut 6 bases from V and 2 bases from J; bases unmatched to any gene: 21. CDR3 length equals 20 residues. The CDR3 loop is CASSPSAHINRLAGTYEQYF. The CDR3 DNA reads TGTGCCAGCAGCCCCTCCGCCCACATAAACCGACTAGCGGGGACCTACGAGCAGTACTTC.

Of note for this clonotype: A junction end diverges from the germline sequence, so it may reflect a read error. This chain connects TRBV15 to TRBJ2-1; a possible D gene is TRBD1 (6 bases). Germline values: CDR1 LNHNV, CDR2 YYDKDF (reference sequence). The CDR3 is 13 amino acids. The CDR3: CAISGTRGGEQFF. DNA for the CDR3: TGTGCCATCAGCGGTACCAGGGGCGGTGAGCAGTTCTTC.

This clonotype was seen ten or more times. The V gene is TRBV20-1, the J gene TRBJ2-1, with 12 positions matching TRBD2. The germline V gene encodes CDR1 DFQATT and CDR2 SNEGSKA (reference sequence). V shed 5 bases, J shed 8 bases, and the junction held 10 bases outside the gene matches. The length of the CDR3 is 15 residues. For the CDR3, the DNA is TGCAGTGCTCAGAAGAGACTAGCGGGAGTGGATGAGCAGTTCTTC. It specifies CSAQKRLAGVDEQFF.

The chain couples TRBV5-6 to TRBJ2-3, with D tentatively TRBD2 (6 bases). V lost 5 bases, J lost 6 bases, and 16 bases lay in between. This CDR3 region has 14 residues. Germline CDR1 and CDR2: SGHDT and YYEEEE. This CDR3 reads CASRGGVTRDTQYF. In DNA, the CDR3 is TGTGCCAGCAGGGGTGGCGTGACTAGGGATACGCAGTATTTT. The entire variable domain, with the rest obtained from reference TRBV5-6 and TRBJ2-3, is as follows: DAGVTQSPTHLIKTRGQQVTLRCSPKSGHDTVSWYQQALGQGPQFIFQYYEEEERQRGNFPDRFSGHQFPNYSSELNVNALLLGDSALYLCASRGGVTRDTQYFGPGTRLTVL.

This clonotype appeared a few times. The genes are TRBV7-9 and TRBJ2-1, with 10 bases fitting TRBD1. The CDR3 covers 18 residues. Unmatched junction bases numbered 8, after V lost 3 bases and J lost 0 bases. CDR1 SEHNR and CDR2 FQNEAQ come from the germline V gene (reference sequence). The CDR3 region has the DNA TGTGCCAGCAGCTTCCGGGACAGGGGTCATAGCTCCTACAATGAGCAGTTCTTC. It translates to CASSFRDRGHSSYNEQFF.

CDR3 region: CASSYSLNSGNTIYF. The CDR3 DNA reads as TGTGCCAGCAGTTACTCCCTTAACTCTGGAAACACCATATATTTT. This chain joins TRBV6-6 and TRBJ1-3; D remains unclear. From germline, CDR1 is MNHNY and CDR2 SVGAGI (reference sequence). The V end lost 0 bases, the J end lost 0 bases, and 6 bases lay between the germline ends. The length of the CDR3 is 15 residues.

V gene TRBV28 combines with J gene TRBJ1-5; TRBD1 matches 9 bases. The V and J ends lost 3 bases and 3 bases, in that order; junction bases with no gene match: 3. Germline V gene data show CDR1 as MDHEN and CDR2 as SYDVKM. This CDR3 is built from 15 residues. The CDR3 sequence: CASSLTGGINQPQHF. In DNA, the CDR3 is TGTGCCAGCAGTTTGACAGGGGGTATCAATCAGCCCCAGCATTTT.

This clonotype was seen at least ten times. This chain joins TRBV6-1 and TRBJ2-7; D possibly corresponds to TRBD1 (6 bases). The germline gives CDR1 MNHNS, CDR2 SASEGT. The CDR3 sequence is 13 residues long. The V end lost 8 bases, the J end lost 4 bases, and 15 bases lay between the germline ends. The CDR3 DNA reads TGTGCCAGCGCCAGGGGCGCGGAGTACGAGCAGTACTTC. It encodes CASARGAEYEQYF.

There are many counts of this clonotype. CDR3 coding DNA: TGTGCCAGCTCACCCCAAGAGGGGGCCTGGACTGAAGCTTTCTTT. It codes for CASSPQEGAWTEAFF. The V gene is TRBV18, the J gene TRBJ1-1, with TRBD1 identical over 7 bases. The trim removed 3 bases at V and 5 bases at J, leaving 9 bases unmatched. Germline assignment: CDR1 KGHSH and CDR2 LQKENI. The length of the CDR3 is 15 residues.

This clonotype was detected ten times or more. This chain links TRBV18 with TRBJ2-7; 7 nucleotides line up with TRBD1. This CDR3 has 15 amino acids. The V gene's germline CDR1 is KGHSH and CDR2 LQKENI. Trimming cost V 1 base and J 4 bases; bases outside gene matches: 7. The chain's CDR3 is CASSPRQGVQYEQYF. The CDR3 region has the DNA TGTGCCAGCTCACCACGGCAGGGGGTACAGTACGAGCAGTACTTC.

This clonotype came up many times. This chain connects TRBV2 to TRBJ2-7; possible D gene TRBD1, 5 bases. The V and J ends lost 4 bases and 4 bases respectively, with 14 bases between them. Germline V CDR1 and CDR2: SNHLY, FYNNEI. The CDR3 loop spans 14 amino acids. CDR3 nucleotide sequence: TGTGCCAGCAGTGTAATAGGGGCCCGGTACGAGCAGTACTTC. Translating gives CASSVIGARYEQYF.

V and J are TRBV14 and TRBJ1-2; a possible D gene is TRBD1 (6 bases). Trimming left V 1 base short and J 6 bases short, with 12 bases between. This CDR3 comprises 14 residues. Germline-derived CDR1 and CDR2 are SGHDN and FVKESK. As DNA, the CDR3 is TGTGCCAGCAGCCAAGTTGGGGGCTCGGATGGCTACACCTTC. Encoded protein: CASSQVGGSDGYTF.

This clonotype was counted only a few times. This chain uses TRBV19 with TRBJ1-1; D not resolved. CDR3 length: 13 amino acids. Trimming removed 5 bases from V and 3 bases from J, with 10 bases in between. Germline values: CDR1 LNHDA, CDR2 SQIVND (reference sequence). CDR3 DNA: TGTGCCAGTAGTCGAAGGGTTTACACTGAAGCTTTCTTT. This gives the protein CASSRRVYTEAFF.

This clonotype was recorded many times. The V gene is TRBV7-9, the J gene TRBJ2-7, with D possibly being TRBD2 (6 bases). This CDR3 has 14 amino acids. The V gene lost 5 bases and the J gene lost 0 bases, with 11 bases spanning the gap. Germline loops: CDR1 SEHNR, CDR2 FQNEAQ (reference sequence). CDR3 DNA sequence: TGTGCCAGCAGCGGGGACTTCTCCTCCTACGAGCAGTACTTC. Translated, it gives CASSGDFSSYEQYF.